The entry below describes one T cell receptor (beta chain). In the study's own analysis: Counts of nucleated cells, estimated from reference gene primer amplification, were obtained. Clones were read by immunoSEQ multiplex PCR, and TCRdb kept only the in-frame ones, dropping some. That table gives V, J and clone size, and the DNA gave D and trimming. The table has around 290,000 clones, roughly nine tenths seen once. CDR3 size: 11 residues. V lost 7 bases to trimming and J lost 1 base, with 7 bases between them. In germline, CDR1 is SQVTM, CDR2 ANQGSEA. These data belong to a study of blood T cell repertoires in COVID-19.

The source material was peripheral blood. The chain uses TRBV29-1 and TRBJ1-1; D not resolved. This TCR was recovered from a woman in her 30s with COVID-19, enrolled during active disease. In DNA form, the CDR3 reads TGCAGCGGCCAGCGGAACACTGAAGCTTTCTTT. As protein: CSGQRNTEAFF. The variable domain in full, completed from reference TRBV29-1 and TRBJ1-1, reads SAVISQKPSRDICQRGTSLTIQCQVDSQVTMMFWYRQQPGQSLTLIATANQGSEATYESGFVIDKFPISRPNLTFSTLTVSNMSPEDSSIYLCSGQRNTEAFFGQGTRLTVV.